This T cell receptor beta chain was documented in a study of T cell clones after liver transplantation. General study points: Compared with third party-reactive sequences, donor-reactive ones declined more, independent of withdrawal success. Small, mixed patient groups and varying post-transplant times limit these conclusions.

Libraries were prepared by immunoSEQ multiplex PCR; TCRdb keeps only in-frame clonotypes and omits some of them. The sample carries roughly 49,000 clones, 65% to 80% recorded once. Germline CDR1 is SQVTM and CDR2 is ANQGSEA. Trimming took 6 bases from V and 2 from J; bases not matched to a gene: 6. CDR3 length equals 14 residues. A note on this clone: Its target is not known.

The chain links TRBV29-1 to TRBJ1-4; 7 bases fit TRBD1. This TCR was recovered from a human patient who received a liver transplant. The graft donor may be the source of some T cells. The sample in question was CD4+ T cells from blood, obtained roughly 55 months after liver transplant. CDR3 amino acids: CSVAGTATNEKLFF. The CDR3 nucleotides are TGCAGCGTCGCCGGGACAGCGACTAATGAAAAACTGTTTTTT.